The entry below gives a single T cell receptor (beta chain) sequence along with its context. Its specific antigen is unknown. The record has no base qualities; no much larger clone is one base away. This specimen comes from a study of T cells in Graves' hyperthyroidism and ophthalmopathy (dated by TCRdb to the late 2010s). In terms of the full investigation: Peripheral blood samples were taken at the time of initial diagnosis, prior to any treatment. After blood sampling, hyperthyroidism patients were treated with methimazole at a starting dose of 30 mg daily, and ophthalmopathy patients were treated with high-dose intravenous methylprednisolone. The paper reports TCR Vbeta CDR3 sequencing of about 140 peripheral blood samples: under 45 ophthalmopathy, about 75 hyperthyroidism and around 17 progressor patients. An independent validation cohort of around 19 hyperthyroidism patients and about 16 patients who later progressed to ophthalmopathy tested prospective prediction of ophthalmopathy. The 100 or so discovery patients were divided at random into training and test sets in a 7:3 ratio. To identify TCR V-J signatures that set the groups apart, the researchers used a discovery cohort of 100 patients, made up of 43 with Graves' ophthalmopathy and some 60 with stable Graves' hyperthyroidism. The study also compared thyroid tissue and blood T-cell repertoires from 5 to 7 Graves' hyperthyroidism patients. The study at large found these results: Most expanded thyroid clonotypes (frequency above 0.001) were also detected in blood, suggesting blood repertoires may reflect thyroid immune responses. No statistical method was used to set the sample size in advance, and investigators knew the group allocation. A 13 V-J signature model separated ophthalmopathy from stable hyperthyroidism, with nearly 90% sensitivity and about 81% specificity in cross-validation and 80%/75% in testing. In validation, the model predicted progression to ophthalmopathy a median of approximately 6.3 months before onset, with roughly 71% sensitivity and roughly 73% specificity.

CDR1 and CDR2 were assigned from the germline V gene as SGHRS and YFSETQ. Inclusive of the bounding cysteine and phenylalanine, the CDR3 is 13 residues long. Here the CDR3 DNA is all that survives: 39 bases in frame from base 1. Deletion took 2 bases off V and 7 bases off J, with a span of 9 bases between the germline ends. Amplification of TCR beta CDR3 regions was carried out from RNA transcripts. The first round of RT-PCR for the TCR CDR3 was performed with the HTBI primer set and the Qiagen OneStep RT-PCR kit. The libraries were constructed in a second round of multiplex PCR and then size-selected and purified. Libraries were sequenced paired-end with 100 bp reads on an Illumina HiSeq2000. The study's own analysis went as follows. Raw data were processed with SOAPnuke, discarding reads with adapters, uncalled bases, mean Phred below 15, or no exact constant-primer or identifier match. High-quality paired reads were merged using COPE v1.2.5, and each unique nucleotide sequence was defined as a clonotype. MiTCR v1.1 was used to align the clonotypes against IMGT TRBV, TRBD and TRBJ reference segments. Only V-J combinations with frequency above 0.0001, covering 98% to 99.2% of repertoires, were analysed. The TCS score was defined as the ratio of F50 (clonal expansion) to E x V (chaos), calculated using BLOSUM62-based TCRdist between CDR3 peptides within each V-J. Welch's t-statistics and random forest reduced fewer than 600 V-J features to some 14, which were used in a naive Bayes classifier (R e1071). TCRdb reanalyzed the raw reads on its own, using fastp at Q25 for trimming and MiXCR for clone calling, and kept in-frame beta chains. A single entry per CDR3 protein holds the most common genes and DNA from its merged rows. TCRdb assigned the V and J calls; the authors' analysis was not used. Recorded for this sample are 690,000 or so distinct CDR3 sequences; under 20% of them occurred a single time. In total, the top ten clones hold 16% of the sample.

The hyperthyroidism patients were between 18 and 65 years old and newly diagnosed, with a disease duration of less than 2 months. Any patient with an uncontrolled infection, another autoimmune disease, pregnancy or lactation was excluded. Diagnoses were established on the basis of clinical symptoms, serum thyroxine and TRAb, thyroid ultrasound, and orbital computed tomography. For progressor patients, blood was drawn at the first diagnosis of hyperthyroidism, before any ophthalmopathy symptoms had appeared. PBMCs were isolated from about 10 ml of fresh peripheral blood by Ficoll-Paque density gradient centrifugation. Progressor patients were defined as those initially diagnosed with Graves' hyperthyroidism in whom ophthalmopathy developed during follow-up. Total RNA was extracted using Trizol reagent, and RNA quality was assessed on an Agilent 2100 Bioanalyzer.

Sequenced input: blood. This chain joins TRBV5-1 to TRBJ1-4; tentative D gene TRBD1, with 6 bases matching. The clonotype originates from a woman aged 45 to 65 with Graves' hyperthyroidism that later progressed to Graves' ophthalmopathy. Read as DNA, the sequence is TGCGCCAGCAGCTTTGACAGGTTTGAAAAACTGTTTTTT. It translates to CASSFDRFEKLFF.